Following are 15 T cell receptor beta chains from one sample sequenced in a study of T cells in Graves' hyperthyroidism and ophthalmopathy (dated 2019 in TCRdb). Libraries were built with multiplex PCR. TCRdb shows the sequencer as Illumina HiSeq 2000. The TCR beta CDR3 regions were amplified from RNA transcripts. The first round of RT-PCR for the TCR CDR3 was performed with the HTBI primer set and the Qiagen OneStep RT-PCR kit. The raw public data were reprocessed by TCRdb itself: fastp quality trimming at Q25, MiXCR clonotype calling, in-frame beta chains only. Each CDR3 protein gets just one entry, which takes the most common genes and DNA from the rows behind it. A total of a few hundred thousand distinct CDR3 sequences appear in this sample, approximately 15% of them only once. More than 4.5% of the sample comes from the top ten. Sequenced: blood. These receptor sequences come from a woman in her twenties or thirties with Graves' hyperthyroidism that later progressed to Graves' ophthalmopathy.

This clonotype has a handful of counts. The rearrangement uses TRBV5-1 and TRBJ1-4; the match to TRBD1 covers 7 bases. CDR3 size: 16 residues. Trimming removed 2 bases from V and 3 bases from J; junction bases left unmatched: 7. Germline-derived CDR1 and CDR2 are SGHRS and YFSETQ. In DNA form, the CDR3 reads TGCGCCAGCAGCTTTCCTTCCGGGACAGCTAATGAAAAACTGTTTTTT. Residues: CASSFPSGTANEKLFF.

The sample holds a few counts of this clonotype. A much more abundant neighbour one base away suggests this may be a read error. This chain connects TRBV6-1 to TRBJ1-5; 7 nucleotides align to TRBD1. This CDR3 region has 17 residues. J gave up 6 bases and V 4 bases, and 15 bases lay outside the gene matches. Germline V gives CDR1 MNHNS, CDR2 SASEGT. Written as DNA, the CDR3 is TGTGCCAGCAGTGGAGGGGTCACAGGGGTGGGATCTCAGCCCCAGCATTTT. The encoded protein is CASSGGVTGVGSQPQHF.

This clonotype was counted ten times or more. The rearrangement links TRBV2 to TRBJ1-5, with D hard to call. The CDR3 spans 15 residues. Per germline, CDR1 SNHLY and CDR2 FYNNEI. Trimming removed 0 bases at V and 6 bases at J, with 12 bases between. The CDR3: CASSEALGYGQPQHF. The CDR3, as DNA: TGTGCCAGCAGTGAAGCGTTAGGGTATGGTCAGCCCCAGCATTTT.

This clonotype appeared many times. This chain connects TRBV10-3 to TRBJ2-1, with TRBD2 matching 10 bases. CDR1 is ENHRY and CDR2 is SYGVKD in the germline V gene. V lost 6 bases and J lost 0; bases outside the gene matches: 5. The CDR3 has 16 amino acids. CDR3 sequence (DNA): TGTGCCATCAGCGGACTAGCGGCGAGCTCCTACAATGAGCAGTTCTTC. Protein product: CAISGLAASSYNEQFF.

This chain joins TRBV11-1 and TRBJ2-2; D unclear. Trimming removed 6 bases from V and 0 bases from J, with 14 bases in between. The germline V gene encodes CDR1 SGHAT and CDR2 FQDESV (reference sequence). This CDR3 is built from 16 residues. In DNA, the CDR3 is TGTGCCAGCAGTCGTGACCGGAAGTCGAACACCGGGGAGCTGTTTTTT. The encoded protein is CASSRDRKSNTGELFF.

In the case of this clonotype: This may be a read error, as it is one base from a much larger clone. The chain uses TRBV5-1 and TRBJ2-1, with D perhaps TRBD1 or TRBD2 (6 bases each). The CDR3 is 12 amino acids. Germline CDR1 and CDR2: SGHRS and YFSETQ. The CDR3 protein is CASIGGLNEHFF. In nucleotides, the CDR3 is TGCGCCAGCATTGGGGGGCTCAATGAGCACTTCTTC.

This clonotype was seen many times. V is TRBV6-1 and J is TRBJ1-2; D remains unclear. The germline gives CDR1 MNHNS, CDR2 SASEGT. The CDR3 has 14 amino acids. Trimming pared 6 bases from V and 4 bases from J, leaving 15 bases between. DNA for the CDR3: TGTGCCAGCAGCTCTGACTACAGACTCTATGGCTACACCTTC. Translated, it gives CASSSDYRLYGYTF.

This clonotype was recorded many times. The chain combines TRBV20-1 with TRBJ2-5, with D perhaps given as TRBD1 or TRBD2 (5 bases each). Trimming stripped 7 bases from V and 2 bases from J, with 14 bases between. This CDR3 is 13 amino acids long. The germline V gene has CDR1 DFQATT and CDR2 SNEGSKA (reference sequence). CDR3 sequence reads: CSGGTGPQETQYF. The CDR3 DNA reads as TGCAGTGGAGGGACGGGACCTCAAGAGACCCAGTACTTC.

The V and J genes are TRBV5-1 and TRBJ2-1; D unresolved. The CDR3 loop spans 13 amino acids. Trimming removed 5 bases at V and 10 bases at J, with 16 bases between. Germline V gene lookup returns CDR1 SGHRS and CDR2 YFSETQ. The CDR3 here is CASSPAVQKEQFF. The CDR3 nucleotides are TGCGCCAGCAGTCCAGCAGTCCAGAAAGAGCAGTTCTTC.

This clonotype was seen repeatedly, ten times or more. Here the CDR3 DNA reads TGTGCCAGCAGCTCCGGGACAGGGGTCGATACGCAGTATTTT. Its translation is CASSSGTGVDTQYF. The chain is built from TRBV7-2 and TRBJ2-3; the match to TRBD1 covers 10 bases. Germline V CDR1 and CDR2: SGHTA, FQGNSA. The length of the CDR3 is 14 residues. After removal of 4 bases from V and 6 bases from J, the junction contained 4 bases not matched to a gene.

This clonotype was detected ten times or more. The genes are TRBV24-1 and TRBJ1-3, with D uncertain. Per the germline V gene, CDR1 is KGHDR and CDR2 is SFDVKD. V was shortened by 0 bases and J by 3 bases, with 20 bases between the two germline ends. This CDR3 is built from 19 residues. The CDR3 loop reads CATSDLRPGSEILGNTIYF. The CDR3 nucleotides read TGTGCCACCAGTGATTTGCGGCCGGGATCCGAAATCCTTGGAAACACCATATATTTT.

Many counts were recorded for this clonotype. The V and J genes are TRBV6-5 and TRBJ1-2; weak D call: TRBD1 (6 bases). Germline V gene data show CDR1 as MNHEY and CDR2 as SVGAGI. V shed 0 bases and J shed 7 bases, with 9 bases lying between them. This CDR3 has 13 residues. CDR3 in DNA: TGTGCCAGCAGTTACTCGGCAGGGGCTGGCTACACCTTC. This sequence encodes CASSYSAGAGYTF.

The table lists this clonotype with many counts. The chain joins TRBV24-1 to TRBJ2-7; 8 bases align to TRBD1. This CDR3 contains 15 residues. V lost 3 bases to trimming and J lost 3 bases; unmatched junction nucleotides: 6. Germline V gene lookup returns CDR1 KGHDR and CDR2 SFDVKD. The CDR3 nucleotides read TGTGCCACCAGTGATCCGGGGACAGGAATCTACGAGCAGTACTTC. Its protein product is CATSDPGTGIYEQYF.

This clonotype was counted many times. V is TRBV18 and J is TRBJ1-5; D not resolved. CDR3 length equals 15 residues. V lost 2 bases, J lost 7 bases, and 15 bases lay in between. CDR1 KGHSH and CDR2 LQKENI come from the germline V gene. This CDR3 reads CASSPSYLSKQPQHF. CDR3 in DNA: TGTGCCAGCTCACCATCGTATCTTTCCAAGCAGCCCCAGCATTTT.

V usage is TRBV29-1 and J usage is TRBJ2-3; weak D call: TRBD1 (5 bases). The V gene lost 7 bases and the J gene lost 1 base, with 18 bases spanning the gap. The germline gives CDR1 SQVTM, CDR2 ANQGSEA. This CDR3 comprises 15 residues. The CDR3 reads CSGQTGMAGTDTQYF. The CDR3 DNA follows: TGCAGCGGACAGACGGGTATGGCCGGCACAGATACGCAGTATTTT.